Ten or more counts support the clone carrying this T cell receptor beta chain. Its target is unknown. The data originate from a study of molecular identifiers for immune sequencing clone quantification. Study-wide findings and caveats: Among 800,000 to 1,000,000 naive cells, as was reported, spiked Jurkat TCR RNA from one cell was detectable.

TCRdb independently ran MiXCR on the PCR reads; one entry per CDR3 protein. The sample shows 550,000 to 750,000 distinct CDR3 sequences, just under 20% of them seen only once. The length of the CDR3 is 11 residues. Germline assignment: CDR1 SGHRS and CDR2 YFSETQ. Trimming took off 9 bases at V and 4 bases at J, with 5 bases between the two ends. Sequencing used naive CD8+ T cells from blood, with Jurkat cell RNA spiked in. The subset is: FACS-sorted CD8+CD4-CCR7+CD45RA+ naive T cells. The source of this sequence is a human donor in good health. Some libraries in this study had Jurkat cell RNA spiked in. This sequence joins TRBV5-1 and TRBJ2-6, with D uncertain. This CDR3 reads CANRGANVLTF. Written as DNA, the CDR3 is TGCGCCAACCGCGGGGCCAACGTCCTGACTTTC.